This TCR beta chain was observed in a study of blood T cell repertoires in COVID-19. Overall study context: Acute and convalescent COVID-19 samples came from the United States, Italy and Spain.

TCRdb's table, derived via immunoSEQ multiplex PCR, lists solely in-frame clones and lacks some. The sample has hundreds of thousands of clones, over 85% seen once; the top ten hold 2% to 3%. Participants spanned ages roughly 18 to 90 years and resided in 20 to 25 US areas. Categorization into cohorts depended on clinical history that participants reported. CDR1 and CDR2 (germline): SGHAT, FQNNGV. V trimming: 4 bases; J trimming: 6 bases; junction bases outside the gene matches: 7. This CDR3 region has 17 residues. The J gene is TRBJ2-1, the V gene TRBV11-2; the match to TRBD2 covers 15 bases. Sequencing input: PBMCs or T cells enriched from blood (not recorded which). The clonotype was recovered from a man aged 55 to 70 who had recovered from COVID-19. CDR3 nucleotides: TGTGCCAGCAGCTCCTACAGGGGACTAGCGGGAGGCAATGAGCAGTTCTTC. Translation: CASSSYRGLAGGNEQFF.